One and the same sample provided the 31 T cell receptor beta chains below, sequenced in a study of memory CD4+ T cells and cytomegalovirus serostatus. The sort gate was single viable CD3+CD4+CD8-CD45RO+ cells for memory CD4+ T cells. Using immunoSEQ multiplex PCR, the repertoire was profiled, and TCRdb retains in-frame clones only, with some absent. The table has under 50,000 clones, 78% seen once. The sequenced material came from memory CD4+ T cells from blood. The receptors here all came from an adult in good health and CMV-seronegative.

CDR3 region: CASSSRGVETQYF. The DNA of the CDR3 is TGTGCCAGCAGTTCCCGGGGGGTGGAGACCCAGTACTTC. This rearrangement joins TRBV28 to TRBJ2-5; 7 nucleotides agree with TRBD2. CDR3 length: 13 amino acids. The germline V gene has CDR1 MDHEN and CDR2 SYDVKM. With V trimmed by 4 bases and J by 5 bases, 4 bases remained unmatched.

This sequence joins TRBV2 and TRBJ1-5; tentatively, D is TRBD1 (5 bases). V was clipped by 5 bases and J by 0 bases, with 14 bases between them. Germline CDR1 and CDR2: SNHLY and FYNNEI. This CDR3 is 16 amino acids long. CDR3: CASSSGGKGSNQPQHF. In nucleotides, the CDR3 is TGTGCCAGCAGTTCCGGGGGAAAGGGTAGCAATCAGCCCCAGCATTTT.

V and J are TRBV6-5 and TRBJ2-7; 8 bases are shared with TRBD1. This CDR3 has 15 amino acids. V gave up 6 bases and J gave up 2 bases; unmatched junction bases: 9. CDR1 is MNHEY, CDR2 SVGAGI, per germline. The CDR3 loop is CASRPAGQAAYEQYF. The CDR3 region has the DNA TGTGCCAGCAGGCCGGCGGGACAGGCGGCCTACGAGCAGTACTTC.

V gene TRBV25-1 combines with J gene TRBJ2-2, with 10 bases that match TRBD1. J gave up 7 bases and V 8 bases, and 10 bases lay outside the gene matches. The CDR3 contains 15 residues. CDR1 is MGHDK, CDR2 SYGVNS, per germline. The DNA for the CDR3 is TGTGCCAGCCAGGGTATGGGACAGGGGAGCGGGGAGCTGTTTTTT. Translating it yields CASQGMGQGSGELFF.

The rearrangement joins TRBV10-3 to TRBJ1-5; the D is unclear. The CDR3 totals 15 residues. V was clipped by 0 bases and J by 4 bases, with 10 bases between them. CDR1 and CDR2 from the germline V gene are ENHRY and SYGVKD. The CDR3 DNA reads as TGTGCCATCAGTGAGTCAGGCGGGGTAAATCAGCCCCAGCATTTT. This gives the protein CAISESGGVNQPQHF.

The chain employs TRBV30 and TRBJ2-2, with D possibly being TRBD2 (5 bases). V was trimmed by 6 bases and J by 0 bases, leaving 11 bases between them. The CDR3 length is 14 residues. Looked up from germline, CDR1 is GTSNPN and CDR2 is SVGIG (reference sequence). CDR3 sequence reads: CACTRIANTGELFF. CDR3 bases: TGTGCCTGCACTAGGATAGCGAACACCGGGGAGCTGTTTTTT.

The CDR3 reads CASSTNNNQPQHF. The DNA for the CDR3 is TGTGCCAGCAGCACCAACAACAATCAGCCCCAGCATTTT. This sequence joins TRBV7-8 and TRBJ1-5, with D unresolved. This CDR3 spans 13 amino acids. Germline V gene data show CDR1 as SGHVS and CDR2 as FQNEAQ. V dropped 5 bases and J dropped 3 bases, with 8 bases sitting between them.

The chain joins TRBV25-1 to TRBJ1-6; D is undetermined. From germline, CDR1 is MGHDK and CDR2 SYGVNS. The V and J ends lost 6 bases and 4 bases respectively, with 13 bases between them. The CDR3 contains 15 residues. Here the CDR3 reads CASRNPDMYNSPLHF. Here the CDR3 DNA reads TGTGCCAGCAGGAATCCTGACATGTATAATTCACCCCTCCACTTT.

The CDR3 is CASSQGGQPYEQYF. The CDR3 DNA reads as TGTGCCAGCAGCCAAGGGGGACAGCCCTACGAGCAGTACTTC. The chain links TRBV4-2 to TRBJ2-7; 7 bases fit TRBD1. Trimming took 1 base from V and 2 from J; bases not matched to a gene: 2. Germline V gives CDR1 LGHNA, CDR2 YNFKEQ. The CDR3 has 14 amino acids.

The V and J genes are TRBV27 and TRBJ1-6, with no clear D. In germline, CDR1 is MNHEY, CDR2 SMNVEV (reference sequence). The ends were cut back, 1 base at V and 12 bases at J, with 13 bases in the middle. The CDR3 is 14 amino acids. The DNA of the CDR3 is TGTGCCAGCAGTTTATTGGGCCGGGGTCGACCCCTCCACTTT. Translated: CASSLLGRGRPLHF.

The V gene is TRBV7-2, the J gene TRBJ2-7; 9 nucleotides line up with TRBD2. After removal of 6 bases from V and 8 bases from J, the junction contained 8 bases not matched to a gene. This CDR3 is built from 13 residues. In germline, CDR1 is SGHTA, CDR2 FQGNSA. The CDR3 protein is CASRTRGGVQQYF. For the CDR3, the DNA is TGTGCCAGCAGGACTCGCGGGGGGGTACAGCAGTACTTC.

V gene TRBV6-6 combines with J gene TRBJ1-4, with D hard to call. V shed 4 bases and J shed 3 bases, with 9 bases lying between them. The CDR3 is 14 residues long. Germline-derived CDR1 and CDR2 are MNHNY and SVGAGI (reference sequence). CDR3 nucleotides: TGTGCCAGCAGTTTATCCGGGGCTAATGAAAAACTGTTTTTT. This translates into CASSLSGANEKLFF.

The chain is built from TRBV19 and TRBJ1-1; 10 bases are shared with TRBD1. Germline V lookup: CDR1 LNHDA, CDR2 SQIVND (reference sequence). With 5 bases clipped from V and 4 bases from J, the junction kept 7 bases outside the gene matches. The CDR3 loop spans 15 amino acids. The CDR3 coding sequence is TGTGCCAGTAGTGCCCGACGGGACAGGGGCACTGAAGCTTTCTTT. The encoded protein is CASSARRDRGTEAFF.

The rearrangement joins TRBV2 to TRBJ2-7; TRBD1 aligns across 10 bases. V lost 1 base, J lost 4 bases, and 13 bases stayed unmatched. CDR1 and CDR2 from the germline V gene are SNHLY and FYNNEI. There are 18 residues in the CDR3. CDR3 protein: CASSEEGGWGQGFYEQYF. CDR3 bases: TGTGCCAGCAGTGAAGAAGGGGGTTGGGGACAGGGGTTTTACGAGCAGTACTTC. The full variable domain, completed using reference TRBV2 and TRBJ2-7, is EPEVTQTPSHQVTQMGQEVILRCVPISNHLYFYWYRQILGQKVEFLVSFYNNEISEKSEIFDDQFSVERPDGSNFTLKIRSTKLEDSAMYFCASSEEGGWGQGFYEQYFGPGTRLTVT.

This sequence joins TRBV18 and TRBJ1-1, with no clear D. V gave up 8 bases and J gave up 2 bases, with 18 bases separating them. Germline V gene lookup returns CDR1 KGHSH and CDR2 LQKENI. This CDR3 region has 15 residues. The CDR3 protein is CASRSNLQVNTEAFF. CDR3 DNA: TGTGCCAGCCGGTCAAATTTGCAGGTCAACACTGAAGCTTTCTTT.

This clone has a handful of counts. The chain carries TRBV4-2 and TRBJ2-1; 11 bases are shared with TRBD1. Looked up from germline, CDR1 is LGHNA and CDR2 is YNFKEQ. The CDR3 consists of 19 residues. The J segment lost 0 bases and the V segment lost 0 bases, leaving 7 bases of the junction unmatched. Written as DNA, the CDR3 is TGTGCCAGCAGCCAAGATTACCCTGGGACAGGGGGCTCCTACAATGAGCAGTTCTTC. As protein: CASSQDYPGTGGSYNEQFF.

This chain uses TRBV5-1 with TRBJ2-2; 10 bases match TRBD2. The CDR3 loop spans 16 amino acids. CDR1 and CDR2 from the germline V gene are SGHRS and YFSETQ. Trimming took 4 bases from V and 1 from J; bases not matched to a gene: 4. In DNA, the CDR3 is TGCGCCAGCAGCCAGAAGCGGGGGGGGAACACCGGGGAGCTGTTTTTT. Protein sequence: CASSQKRGGNTGELFF. The full variable domain, rest sourced from reference TRBV5-1 and TRBJ2-2, is KAGVTQTPRYLIKTRGQQVTLSCSPISGHRSVSWYQQTPGQGLQFLFEYFSETQRNKGNFPGRFSGRQFSNSRSEMNVSTLELGDSALYLCASSQKRGGNTGELFFGEGSRLTVL.

By share of the sample, this clone is medium-sized. This rearrangement joins TRBV6-1 to TRBJ2-7; perhaps TRBD1 as D (6 bases). The germline V gene has CDR1 MNHNS and CDR2 SASEGT. The CDR3 is 14 amino acids. Trimming cost V 7 bases and J 4 bases, with 17 bases left between them. The CDR3 DNA follows: TGTGCCAGCAATAAAGCCTTACAGGGTTACGAGCAGTACTTC. Its protein product is CASNKALQGYEQYF.

The chain uses TRBV7-6 and TRBJ1-2; tentatively, D is TRBD1 (6 bases). Germline values: CDR1 SGHVS, CDR2 FNYEAQ. The CDR3 is 12 amino acids. Trimming took 5 bases from V and 8 from J, leaving 12 bases between them. CDR3 nucleotides: TGTGCCAGCAGCGTACCGACAGGAGGCTACACCTTC. Translating gives CASSVPTGGYTF.

This chain connects TRBV4-1 to TRBJ2-3; tentative D call: TRBD2 (5 bases). This CDR3 has 15 amino acids. The ends were cut back, 4 bases at V and 4 bases at J, with 15 bases in the middle. From germline, CDR1 is MGHRA and CDR2 YSYEKL. The CDR3 DNA reads TGCGCCAGCAGCCCTAGAGAGGGTCCCCCAGATACGCAGTATTTT. It translates to CASSPREGPPDTQYF.

The table lists this clone with a few counts. J is TRBJ1-5 and V is TRBV7-8; possible D gene TRBD1, 6 bases. Per the germline V gene, CDR1 is SGHVS and CDR2 is FQNEAQ. The V gene lost 1 base and the J gene lost 7 bases, with 23 bases spanning the gap. This CDR3 region has 18 residues. The chain's CDR3 is CASSLVGYDKGQGQPQHF. The CDR3 nucleotides read TGTGCCAGCAGCTTAGTAGGGTACGACAAGGGCCAGGGGCAGCCCCAGCATTTT.

This chain connects TRBV7-8 to TRBJ2-7; 7 positions agree with TRBD2. The CDR3 is 15 residues long. Germline assignment: CDR1 SGHVS and CDR2 FQNEAQ. V dropped 5 bases and J dropped 2; count of bases not matched to a gene: 9. The CDR3 nucleotides read TGTGCCAGCAGCGCCAGTAGCGGGCGAGCCTACGAGCAGTACTTC. It specifies CASSASSGRAYEQYF.

The V and J genes are TRBV27 and TRBJ2-5; 7 bases align to TRBD2. This CDR3 is built from 14 residues. J was trimmed by 2 bases and V by 5 bases; bases with no gene match: 5. Germline V gives CDR1 MNHEY, CDR2 SMNVEV (reference sequence). CDR3 amino acids: CASSPWGGQETQYF. CDR3 sequence (DNA): TGTGCCAGCAGTCCGTGGGGAGGGCAAGAGACCCAGTACTTC.

The chain links TRBV6-1 to TRBJ1-1; unclear D gene. V gave up 2 bases and J gave up 1 base, with 5 bases separating them. There are 13 residues in the CDR3. CDR1 is MNHNS, CDR2 SASEGT, per germline. The CDR3 loop is CASSEFRNTEAFF. The DNA of the CDR3 is TGTGCCAGCAGTGAATTCAGGAACACTGAAGCTTTCTTT.

This clone was seen just once. V gene TRBV6-6 combines with J gene TRBJ2-2; D is unclear. Trimming removed 0 bases at V and 4 bases at J, with 6 bases between. Germline V gene data show CDR1 as MNHNY and CDR2 as SVGAGI (reference sequence). This CDR3 is 14 amino acids long. DNA of the CDR3: TGTGCCAGCAGTTACTCATTGGGCACCGGGGAGCTGTTTTTT. It is translated as CASSYSLGTGELFF.

This clone came up once. V gene TRBV6-5 combines with J gene TRBJ2-5; 11 positions match TRBD2. CDR1 and CDR2 (germline): MNHEY, SVGAGI. The CDR3 consists of 14 residues. J gave up 6 bases and V 5 bases, and 5 bases lay outside the gene matches. CDR3 nucleotides: TGTGCCAGCAGTCGGACTAGCGGGTCCAAGACCCAGTACTTC. Amino acids: CASSRTSGSKTQYF.

In the case of this clone: Other DNA sequences of this sample code for an identical CDR3. The J gene is TRBJ1-5, the V gene TRBV4-1, with D maybe TRBD1 (5 bases). The CDR3 extends over 16 amino acids. Trimming took 0 bases from V and 2 from J, leaving 11 bases between them. The germline CDR1 and CDR2 sequences are MGHRA and YSYEKL. The CDR3: CASSQDGGFGNQPQHF. CDR3 DNA: TGCGCCAGCAGCCAAGACGGGGGTTTTGGCAATCAGCCCCAGCATTTT.

This sequence joins TRBV6-6 and TRBJ1-2, with TRBD1 matching over 9 bases. This CDR3 region has 15 residues. Germline lookup yields CDR1 MNHNY and CDR2 SVGAGI (reference sequence). With V trimmed by 4 bases and J by 5 bases, 8 bases remained unmatched. The CDR3 sequence is CASSSRDRVGYGYTF. CDR3 sequence (DNA): TGTGCCAGCAGTTCCCGGGACAGGGTGGGGTATGGCTACACCTTC.

This chain uses TRBV30 with TRBJ1-2; 7 bases map to TRBD1. The CDR3 runs to 12 residues. The V gene end was trimmed by 1 base and the J gene end by 9 bases; junction bases not matched to a gene: 5. Germline assignment: CDR1 GTSNPN and CDR2 SVGIG (reference sequence). DNA for the CDR3: TGTGCCTGGAGTGAACAACAGGGGAGCTACACCTTC. This sequence encodes CAWSEQQGSYTF.

This chain links TRBV15 with TRBJ1-1; a possible D gene is TRBD1 (5 bases). CDR1 is LNHNV and CDR2 is YYDKDF in the germline V gene (reference sequence). This CDR3 region has 13 residues. The germline V and J ends were trimmed by 2 bases and 11 bases, with 15 bases remaining between them. The CDR3 DNA is TGTGCCACCAGCAGATGGGGGGAAGTGGGGGCTTTCTTT. This sequence encodes CATSRWGEVGAFF.

The genes are TRBV12-5 and TRBJ2-3, with 7 bases aligning to TRBD1. Unmatched junction bases numbered 15, after V lost 1 base and J lost 2 bases. CDR3 size: 19 residues. CDR1 is LGHNT, CDR2 FRNRAP, per germline. The CDR3 sequence: CASGLAILDRVPHTDTQYF. The CDR3 DNA follows: TGTGCTAGTGGTTTGGCCATCCTCGACAGGGTGCCCCACACAGATACGCAGTATTTT.